One TCR beta chain is described in this entry. There is no known antigen for this receptor. No base qualities exist here, and no much larger clone lies one base off it. This specimen belongs to a study of cytomegalovirus exposure and HLA in healthy donors listed by TCRdb under 2017. With respect to the entire study: According to an earlier analysis of around 600 of the donors, 150 million to 200 million T cells yielded 117 million unique TCR beta sequences and less than 300 Gb of sequence data. A separate validation cohort of roughly 130 different subjects was used in addition to the approximately 700-subject first cohort. Roughly five DR-DQ haplotypes were handled as single units for association and clustering, since linkage in the cohort was strong. The study aimed to test whether cataloging public T cell receptors could reveal signatures of past pathogen exposure. The T cell repertoires of under 750 subjects were profiled by immunosequencing and related to cytomegalovirus serostatus. In a later genetic analysis, genome-wide SNP genotypes for about 55% of the roughly 670 donors were used, and that subset was treated as a discovery cohort. About 280 gigabases of sequencing data and around 87 million unique TCR sequences were included in an early release covering around 600 HLA-typed donors. The later analysis used no new phenotypic data to find candidate immune exposures, relying instead on TCR beta sequences and their occurrence across donors. The number of typed donors differed by locus: roughly 620-640 for A, B, C, DRB1 and DQB1; 500 to 550 for DQA1; approximately 600 for DPA1; and around 470 for DPB1. To decide whether each TCR beta V gene segment behaved as functional or pseudogenic, an earlier analysis of fewer than 750 of the donors relied on high-throughput TCR beta sequencing. The genetic ancestry cluster associated with self-reported Caucasian donors included 70% to 85% of the approximately 430 genotyped donors. All discovery cohort repertoires had been generated using a single sequencing platform. HLA typing covered class I and class II loci at four-digit resolution. A later analysis re-analyzed previously published TCR beta repertoires from approximately 670 donors and added high-resolution HLA genotyping to study TCR occurrence patterns. Donor age, sex, ethnicity and CMV serostatus were compiled alongside the repertoire data. On average, around 240,000 unique TCR beta nucleotide sequences were sequenced per donor among 398 genotyped donors of the cohort, with 15% to 20% of those sequences being non-productive. High-throughput TCR immunosequencing, statistical association of individual TCRs with disease status, and machine learning were combined to predict cytomegalovirus infection status. The paper as a whole reports these results and caveats: The classifier was reported to diagnose cytomegalovirus status with high specificity and sensitivity in both the original cohort and the validation cohort. HLA typing was unavailable for some donors at each locus, so association tests used only the typed subset. The only immune exposure information available for the cohort was CMV serostatus. Correlated functional status among segregating V segments might reflect linkage disequilibrium, but an unknown experimental factor could not be ruled out. According to a later genetic analysis, donors in an Asian-associated ancestry cluster had fewer N-insertions in productive TCRs than the approximately 690-donor mean. Three of the identified cytomegalovirus-associated TCR beta chains were confirmed in vitro to be specific for cytomegalovirus antigens. A cluster of highly shared sequence variants was judged likely to be a technical artifact of the sequencing pipeline. V-gene and J-gene trimming of TCR beta chains was associated with a missense DCLRE1C variant in a later genetic analysis, and the association was replicated in an independent cohort. According to a later analysis, parvovirus B19, influenza, CMV and Epstein-Barr virus appeared linked to several top co-occurrence clusters. Because counts were too low, some 17 rarely observed V segments, including chromosome 9 orphons, were excluded from the earlier analysis of roughly 580 of the donors. In a later analysis, some 17,000 TCR beta sequences were associated with specific HLA alleles at a false discovery rate of 0.05. Assigning TCR associations to individual alleles was difficult when HLA alleles, especially DR and DQ, strongly co-occurred. In a later analysis, HLA-associated TCR beta chains showed more clonal expansion and lower generation probabilities than non-associated chains that were equally common. In a later analysis, the rate of TCR association differed among HLA loci, with DRB1 alleles having the most associated TCRs and HLA-C alleles having the fewest. Presence/absence analyses assumed roughly uniform sequencing depth across donors, an assumption that may not hold. Only TCR beta chains were sequenced in this cohort, and the absence of alpha or paired-chain data limited detectable features. The study gave a list of 150 to 200 TCR beta chains associated with cytomegalovirus. According to a later analysis, most CMV-associated TCR beta chains appeared to be HLA-restricted, and the HLA associations seemed to be driven largely by CMV exposure. According to the authors, the approach could potentially be generalized to other disease states and immunological phenotypes. A further reported finding was that TCR beta sequences accurately predicted the HLA-A and HLA-B alleles for most subjects in the first cohort. The 87-base-pair reads could not distinguish some IMGT-functional V segments, including TRBV6-2 and TRBV6-3, so those segments were excluded. An earlier analysis of some 560 of the donors showed that most TCR beta V segments appeared in productive rearrangements either about 90% or about 30% of the time, which broadly matched IMGT annotations. Across donors, most TCR sequences were observed very rarely, whereas some public TCRs were present in many individuals.

V gives up 3 bases and J gives up 7 bases, and the segment between their germline ends measures 16 bases. The CDR3 spans 14 residues, from the cysteine through the phenylalanine. The read is trimmed to its CDR3 DNA, 42 bases read in frame from base 1. Looking up the germline V gene (reference sequence) yields CDR1 LNHDA and CDR2 SQIVND. The method was the immunoSEQ multiplex PCR assay. For the multiplex PCR, a mixture combining 60 forward primers for TCR Vbeta segments and 13 reverse primers for TCR Jbeta segments was used. The CDR3 region of rearranged TCR beta genes was amplified from genomic DNA by a multiplex PCR assay. On the Illumina HiSeq System, the amplified TCR beta libraries were sequenced as 87-base-pair reads. Regarding the original processing steps: Across the 500 to 700 repertoires, a later analysis counted some 80 million unique TCR beta chains, 9.5 million to 13 million of which were shared by at least two donors. A nearest-neighbor algorithm error-corrected the raw reads and collapsed the reads into unique sequences, merging closely related sequences to remove PCR and sequencing errors. V, D and J gene segments were assigned by aligning CDR3 sequences to IMGT reference sequences. For a sequence to be retained, a match of at least six nucleotides to both a V gene segment and a J gene segment was required. A rearrangement was called productive if the CDR3 had no stop codons and remained in frame with V and J, and every other rearrangement was called non-productive. CDR3 was defined by IMGT convention, running from the second conserved V-encoded cysteine to the conserved J-encoded phenylalanine. In an earlier analysis of more than 550 of the donors, sequences lacking an unambiguous match to a single V gene segment were excluded. In an earlier analysis of approximately 590 of the donors, V segments were called functional above 56.7% productive rearrangements and were called segregating when the between-donor standard deviation exceeded 5%. A statistical classification framework was built for diagnosing cytomegalovirus status from the catalog of TCR beta chain sequences. V and J gene assignment, in a later analysis, came from comparing TCR nucleotide sequences with IMGT/GENE-DB human TR gene sequences. Using the TCRdist pipeline, a later analysis assigned CDR3 sequences along with most-parsimonious VDJ recombination scenarios. In a later analysis, each TCR beta chain was defined by its CDR3 amino acid sequence together with its V-gene family, and reads without a unique V-gene family were excluded. To address suspected cross-contamination and a sequencing artifact, a later analysis removed a few hundred highly shared, low-generation-probability nucleotide sequences. In a later analysis, a clonal expansion index was calculated for each public chain from normalized within-repertoire ranks of inferred template counts. In a later analysis, generation probabilities were computed using a VDJ recombination model fitted to out-of-frame rearrangements, and the results were checked against IGoR. In a later analysis, TCR-TCR, TCR-HLA and TCR-CMV co-occurrence was scored with hypergeometric tests, and a repertoire-size bias correction was applied to TCR pairs. In a later analysis, false discovery rates were estimated by permuting HLA or CMV assignments 20 times. In a later analysis, co-occurring TCRs were grouped using DBSCAN, with TCRdist sequence similarity added in when clustering inside HLA-allele-positive subsets. Repertoires with fewer than 30,000 or more than 120,000 public chains were left out of co-occurrence clustering, as were about five repertoires with anomalous nucleotide sharing. TCRdb limited this immuneACCESS table to in-frame rearrangements with V and J called. A share of clones is missing; checked studies link under half to unresolved V genes, and the rest is unexplained. The V and J calls and the clone size are those of that table, but D and trimming were determined from the DNA. The sample includes nearly 200,000 clones, with around 83% observed a single time. The ten biggest clones cover 6% to 8% of the sample.

The cohort comprised 666 healthy bone marrow donors. All cohort members were sampled while nominally healthy, although unrecorded immune exposures were likely present. The donor was CMV seropositive and was included in the group of 250 to 350 seropositive cohort members. Each donor provided a peripheral blood sample, and peripheral blood mononuclear cells were used for TCR beta sequencing. The Qiagen DNeasy Blood Extraction Kit was used to extract genomic DNA from the blood cell samples. Sequencing input: PBMCs. The clonotype comes from a woman in her forties or fifties in good health and CMV-seropositive. Recombination connected TRBV19 to TRBJ2-7; the D gene is perhaps TRBD1, from 6 matching bases. The CDR3 region: CASSIQGTQTEQYF. The bases read TGTGCCAGTAGTATTCAGGGGACCCAAACAGAGCAGTACTTC.